Following are 32 T cell receptor beta chains from one sample sequenced in a study of cytomegalovirus exposure and HLA in healthy donors. Repertoires were generated with immunoSEQ multiplex PCR, while TCRdb's copy carries only in-frame clones and drops some. The table shows a few hundred thousand clones, with about nine tenths occurring only once. The sequencing sample was made of PBMCs. The receptors stem from a woman aged 18-29 years in good health and CMV-seronegative.

The chain joins TRBV5-6 to TRBJ2-1, with a tentative D call TRBD1 (6 bases). Per germline, CDR1 SGHDT and CDR2 YYEEEE. The CDR3 extends over 18 amino acids. V shed 4 bases and J shed 0 bases, with 20 bases lying between them. The CDR3 bases are TGTGCCAGCAGCAGGATGGACAGTTCGACGAGCTCCTACAATGAGCAGTTCTTC. Its protein product is CASSRMDSSTSSYNEQFF.

This rearrangement joins TRBV5-1 to TRBJ2-1, with TRBD2 matching 11 bases. V shed 3 bases and J 0 bases; nucleotides not matched to a gene: 14. The CDR3 totals 20 residues. Germline lookup yields CDR1 SGHRS and CDR2 YFSETQ. Here the CDR3 reads CASSSSSGGLLKSSYNEQFF. In nucleotides, the CDR3 is TGCGCCAGCAGCTCATCTAGCGGGGGGCTCCTAAAAAGCTCCTACAATGAGCAGTTCTTC.

The chain is built from TRBV7-9 and TRBJ2-7; a possible D gene is TRBD2 (5 bases). This CDR3 spans 15 amino acids. CDR1 and CDR2 from the germline V gene are SEHNR and FQNEAQ (reference sequence). Trimming removed 4 bases from V and 0 bases from J, with 13 bases in between. CDR3 protein: CASSSGNSPSYEQYF. In DNA form, the CDR3 reads TGTGCCAGCAGCTCGGGGAACTCGCCCTCCTACGAGCAGTACTTC.

The rearrangement uses TRBV6-5 and TRBJ2-4; 7 bases map to TRBD1. V trimming: 6 bases; J trimming: 4 bases; junction bases outside the gene matches: 6. CDR3 length: 14 residues. The germline gives CDR1 MNHEY, CDR2 SVGAGI. CDR3 nucleotides: TGTGCCAGCAGGGTATCGACAGGGAAAAACATTCAGTACTTC. It encodes CASRVSTGKNIQYF.

The chain carries TRBV4-1 and TRBJ2-1; 8 nucleotides match TRBD2. The CDR3 has 16 residues. CDR1 and CDR2 from the germline V gene are MGHRA and YSYEKL. With 0 bases clipped from V and 6 bases from J, the junction kept 7 bases outside the gene matches. In nucleotides, the CDR3 is TGCGCCAGCAGCCAAGATGTGCTAGCGGGCGGCAATGAGCAGTTCTTC. Its translation is CASSQDVLAGGNEQFF.

The chain has TRBV5-1 and TRBJ1-2; D might be TRBD1 (6 bases). Germline CDR1 and CDR2: SGHRS and YFSETQ. V lost 0 bases and J 5 bases, leaving 11 bases between the germline ends. The CDR3 consists of 14 residues. The CDR3 spells CASSLDRVAYGYTF. In nucleotides, the CDR3 is TGCGCCAGCAGCTTGGACAGGGTAGCGTATGGCTACACCTTC.

This clone was detected once. The chain has TRBV2 and TRBJ1-5, with D possibly matching TRBD1 (6 bases). CDR3 size: 16 residues. The V gene's germline CDR1 is SNHLY and CDR2 FYNNEI. The V end lost 4 bases, the J end lost 2 bases, and 15 bases lay between the germline ends. The CDR3 region has the DNA TGTGCCAGCAGTGGAGGGGGTGGCGCGGGCAATCAGCCCCAGCATTTT. Protein: CASSGGGGAGNQPQHF.

The chain uses TRBV19 and TRBJ1-2; D unresolved. The CDR3 consists of 18 residues. Germline CDR1 LNHDA, CDR2 SQIVND (reference sequence). The V and J ends lost 6 bases and 0 bases respectively, with 23 bases between them. The CDR3 protein is CASSPPFFTGEANYGYTF. CDR3 nucleotide sequence: TGTGCCAGTAGCCCCCCCTTTTTTACGGGTGAGGCTAACTATGGCTACACCTTC.

This clone occurred once. V gene TRBV6-1 combines with J gene TRBJ1-5, with 7 bases lining up with TRBD1. V was clipped by 7 bases and J by 6 bases; unmatched bases: 9. Looked up from germline, CDR1 is MNHNS and CDR2 is SASEGT. The length of the CDR3 is 14 residues. CDR3 sequence reads: CASTLGGYGQPQHF. CDR3 bases: TGTGCCAGCACGTTAGGGGGCTACGGTCAGCCCCAGCATTTT.

This rearrangement joins TRBV2 to TRBJ2-3; D is perhaps TRBD2 (6 bases). The V end was cut by 3 bases, the J end by 0 bases, with 10 bases between. This CDR3 contains 15 residues. The germline V gene has CDR1 SNHLY and CDR2 FYNNEI. The CDR3 loop is CASSDGGTSTDTQYF. The CDR3, as DNA: TGTGCCAGCAGTGATGGGGGGACTAGCACAGATACGCAGTATTTT.

The chain couples TRBV18 to TRBJ2-1; TRBD1 matches 7 bases. Germline values: CDR1 KGHSH, CDR2 LQKENI. The junction had 6 bases not matched to a gene; V was cut back by 1 base and J by 0 bases. The CDR3 totals 17 residues. CDR3 bases: TGTGCCAGCTCACCACGAAAGGGGGCCATCTCCTACAATGAGCAGTTCTTC. Protein: CASSPRKGAISYNEQFF.

The chain carries TRBV27 and TRBJ1-5; no definite D call. CDR3 size: 14 residues. CDR1 and CDR2 (germline): MNHEY, SMNVEV (reference sequence). V gave up 3 bases and J gave up 2 bases, with 8 bases separating them. CDR3 DNA sequence: TGTGCCAGCAGTTTTCTCCAGGGCAATCAGCCCCAGCATTTT. Protein: CASSFLQGNQPQHF.

The gene calls are TRBV28 and TRBJ2-4; 11 bases match TRBD2. The CDR3 loop spans 15 amino acids. The germline gives CDR1 MDHEN, CDR2 SYDVKM. Trimming at V came to 5 bases and at J to 0 bases, leaving 0 bases not matched to a gene. The chain's CDR3 is CASSLAGGAKNIQYF. The CDR3 coding sequence is TGTGCCAGCAGTCTAGCGGGGGGAGCCAAAAACATTCAGTACTTC.

The V call is TRBV10-3, the J call TRBJ2-3; 8 bases align to TRBD2. Per germline, CDR1 ENHRY and CDR2 SYGVKD. After removal of 8 bases from V and 0 bases from J, the junction contained 7 bases not matched to a gene. The CDR3 consists of 15 residues. The CDR3 DNA sequence: TGTGCCATCGACGAGCGGGGGCATAGCACAGATACGCAGTATTTT. Amino acid sequence: CAIDERGHSTDTQYF.

The rearrangement joins TRBV9 to TRBJ1-6; maybe TRBD1 (6 bases). Germline loops: CDR1 SGDLS, CDR2 YYNGEE. Trimming pared 0 bases from V and 16 bases from J, leaving 20 bases between. There are 15 residues in the CDR3. For the CDR3, the DNA is TGTGCCAGCAGCGTAGGAGGGGGTAAGGCCCGGATACTCCACTTT. The encoded protein is CASSVGGGKARILHF.

This sequence joins TRBV18 and TRBJ2-2; D perhaps matches TRBD1 (5 bases). Deletions cut 4 bases from V and 0 bases from J, with 9 bases between. CDR1 and CDR2 from the germline V gene are KGHSH and LQKENI. The CDR3 extends over 15 amino acids. The CDR3 bases are TGTGCCAGCTCACGGGGCCGGCCGAACACCGGGGAGCTGTTTTTT. This codes for CASSRGRPNTGELFF.

The chain links TRBV2 to TRBJ1-3; possibly TRBD1 for D (6 bases). This CDR3 has 15 amino acids. Germline CDR1 and CDR2: SNHLY and FYNNEI. V was trimmed by 1 base and J by 0 bases, leaving 7 bases between them. Here the CDR3 reads CASSEGGGSGNTIYF. The CDR3 DNA follows: TGTGCCAGCAGTGAAGGAGGGGGCTCTGGAAACACCATATATTTT. The full variable domain, with the rest looked up from reference TRBV2 and TRBJ1-3, is EPEVTQTPSHQVTQMGQEVILRCVPISNHLYFYWYRQILGQKVEFLVSFYNNEISEKSEIFDDQFSVERPDGSNFTLKIRSTKLEDSAMYFCASSEGGGSGNTIYFGEGSWLTVV.

The genes are TRBV6-5 and TRBJ2-5; D might be TRBD2 (6 bases). Germline CDR1 reads MNHEY; CDR2 reads SVGAGI. The CDR3 length is 14 residues. Trimming shortened V by 5 bases and J by 7 bases, and 17 bases separated the two germline ends. The CDR3 DNA sequence: TGTGCCAGCAGTAAACCCGGGACTGGGGGGACCCAGTACTTC. Its protein is CASSKPGTGGTQYF.

This clone was seen a few times. V is TRBV29-1 and J is TRBJ1-1; D unresolved. The V gene lost 5 bases and the J gene lost 1 base, with 8 bases spanning the gap. This CDR3 is 12 amino acids long. CDR1 and CDR2 (germline): SQVTM, ANQGSEA. DNA for the CDR3: TGCAGCGTTCTGCTGGCGAACACTGAAGCTTTCTTT. This encodes CSVLLANTEAFF.

For this clone: Compared with germline, one end of the junction differs, possibly owing to a read error. The rearrangement joins TRBV15 to TRBJ2-7; D gene uncertain. The CDR3 contains 13 residues. CDR1 is LNHNV and CDR2 is YYDKDF in the germline V gene (reference sequence). The CDR3 reads CATSRDRVYEQYF. CDR3 in DNA: TGTGCCACCAGTAGAGACCGGGTTTACGAGCAGTACTTC.

J is TRBJ1-1 and V is TRBV7-6, with TRBD1 matching over 8 bases. The V and J ends lost 5 bases and 4 bases, in that order; junction bases with no gene match: 9. The CDR3 totals 15 residues. Germline V gives CDR1 SGHVS, CDR2 FNYEAQ. The CDR3 DNA sequence: TGTGCCAGCAGCCTCGGACAGGGTATAGGCACTGAAGCTTTCTTT. It encodes CASSLGQGIGTEAFF.

The J gene is TRBJ1-4, the V gene TRBV2; possible D gene TRBD1, 5 bases. The CDR3 contains 16 residues. From germline, CDR1 is SNHLY and CDR2 FYNNEI. V lost 1 base, J lost 0 bases, and 9 bases lay in between. CDR3 amino acids: CASSEETAATNEKLFF. CDR3 sequence (DNA): TGTGCCAGCAGTGAAGAGACAGCCGCAACTAATGAAAAACTGTTTTTT.

This chain uses TRBV27 with TRBJ2-1; 11 nucleotides line up with TRBD2. V gave up 5 bases and J gave up 8 bases; unmatched junction bases: 14. Germline V lookup: CDR1 MNHEY, CDR2 SMNVEV (reference sequence). The CDR3 is 17 residues long. DNA of the CDR3: TGTGCCAGCAGTCCCCACCCACTAGCGGGAGAGTTGGATGAGCAGTTCTTC. This encodes CASSPHPLAGELDEQFF.

V is TRBV27 and J is TRBJ2-7; D is possibly TRBD1 (6 bases). Germline V lookup: CDR1 MNHEY, CDR2 SMNVEV (reference sequence). The length of the CDR3 is 14 residues. Between the trimmed V and J ends, which lost 3 bases and 3 bases, there was a span of 12 bases. Here the CDR3 reads CASSLGASIYEQYF. DNA for the CDR3: TGTGCCAGCAGTTTGGGGGCGAGCATCTACGAGCAGTACTTC.

This chain joins TRBV11-2 and TRBJ2-3, with 7 bases that match TRBD1. Unmatched junction bases numbered 5, after V lost 5 bases and J lost 0 bases. The CDR3 has 15 amino acids. Germline assignment: CDR1 SGHAT and CDR2 FQNNGV. The CDR3 DNA reads TGTGCCAGCAGCCGACAGGGAATAAGCACAGATACGCAGTATTTT. Translating gives CASSRQGISTDTQYF.

This clone was counted a single time. The chain recombines TRBV6-5 with TRBJ2-1; 14 bases line up with TRBD2. V was clipped by 6 bases and J by 10 bases; unmatched bases: 8. This CDR3 comprises 15 residues. From germline, CDR1 is MNHEY and CDR2 SVGAGI. CDR3 amino acids: CASRLGTSGGQEQFF. The DNA of the CDR3 is TGTGCCAGCAGGCTGGGGACTAGCGGGGGCCAGGAGCAGTTCTTC.

The chain couples TRBV13 to TRBJ1-1; 8 bases are shared with TRBD1. This CDR3 region has 14 residues. The V segment lost 4 bases and the J segment 7 bases; nucleotides outside the gene matches: 8. Germline-derived CDR1 and CDR2 are PRHDT and FYEKMQ (reference sequence). The CDR3 here is CASSSRQGQGEAFF. CDR3 nucleotide sequence: TGTGCCAGCAGCTCTAGACAGGGGCAGGGTGAAGCTTTCTTT.

The chain employs TRBV29-1 and TRBJ2-3, with 7 bases aligning to TRBD1. J was trimmed by 0 bases and V by 7 bases; bases with no gene match: 4. The CDR3 covers 13 residues. Germline lookup yields CDR1 SQVTM and CDR2 ANQGSEA. The CDR3 reads CSAGTDSTDTQYF. CDR3 sequence (DNA): TGCAGCGCCGGGACAGATAGCACAGATACGCAGTATTTT.

The chain joins TRBV5-1 to TRBJ2-2, with D unresolved. CDR3 length equals 13 residues. Trimming removed 2 bases at V and 2 bases at J, with 4 bases between. CDR1 is SGHRS and CDR2 is YFSETQ in the germline V gene. CDR3 residues: CASSLYNTGELFF. Written as DNA, the CDR3 is TGCGCCAGCAGCTTATATAACACCGGGGAGCTGTTTTTT. Full variable domain (missing parts from reference TRBV5-1 and TRBJ2-2): KAGVTQTPRYLIKTRGQQVTLSCSPISGHRSVSWYQQTPGQGLQFLFEYFSETQRNKGNFPGRFSGRQFSNSRSEMNVSTLELGDSALYLCASSLYNTGELFFGEGSRLTVL.

This sequence joins TRBV4-2 and TRBJ1-5, with 7 bases lining up with TRBD1. The germline CDR1 and CDR2 sequences are LGHNA and YNFKEQ. V lost 1 base, J lost 9 bases, and 15 bases stayed unmatched. This CDR3 is 17 amino acids long. As DNA, the CDR3 is TGTGCCAGCAGCCAAGGGAGGACAGGTGACGGAAATTGGCCCCAGCATTTT. It is translated as CASSQGRTGDGNWPQHF.

The V and J genes are TRBV30 and TRBJ2-3; the match to TRBD1 covers 10 bases. Germline CDR1 and CDR2: GTSNPN and SVGIG (reference sequence). CDR3 length: 12 amino acids. V gave up 6 bases and J gave up 4 bases; unmatched junction bases: 1. For the CDR3, the DNA is TGTGCCTGTGACAGGGGGCCAGATACGCAGTATTTT. It encodes CACDRGPDTQYF.

Written as DNA, the CDR3 is TGTGCCAGCAGTAGACGGGACAGGGAGGAGACCCAGTACTTC. Its translation is CASSRRDREETQYF. The V and J genes are TRBV28 and TRBJ2-5; 9 bases match TRBD1. This CDR3 region has 14 residues. CDR1 MDHEN and CDR2 SYDVKM come from the germline V gene. Unmatched junction bases numbered 6, after V lost 5 bases and J lost 5 bases.